The 15 T cell receptor beta chains reported below all come from one sample, sequenced in a study of cytomegalovirus exposure and HLA in healthy donors. It was with 60 Vbeta and 13 Jbeta primers that the PCR ran. The method was immunoSEQ multiplex PCR; TCRdb's version includes in-frame clones alone and lacks a portion of them. This sample's table has under 100,000 clones. Sequenced sample: PBMCs. These receptors came from a woman aged 25 to 45 in good health and CMV-seronegative.

The chain combines TRBV10-1 with TRBJ2-3, with TRBD2 matching 7 bases. V was pared by 2 bases and J by 0 bases, with 8 bases of the junction left unmatched. The CDR3 has 17 residues. From germline, CDR1 is WNHNN and CDR2 SYGVQD (reference sequence). The CDR3 region is CASSERLAETSTDTQYF. The CDR3 DNA reads TGCGCCAGCAGTGAGAGGCTAGCGGAGACTAGCACAGATACGCAGTATTTT.

On this clone: The same CDR3 arises from other DNA sequences in this sample as well. J is TRBJ1-5 and V is TRBV6-5; perhaps TRBD1 as D (5 bases). Germline V gene sequence: CDR1 MNHEY, CDR2 SVGAGI. The CDR3 contains 15 residues. Trimming cost V 0 bases and J 3 bases, with 9 bases left between them. The CDR3 spells CASSYSGGVNQPQHF. The CDR3 DNA reads as TGTGCCAGCAGTTACTCTGGGGGGGTCAATCAGCCCCAGCATTTT.

The chain links TRBV10-3 to TRBJ1-1, with D possibly TRBD1 on 6 matching bases. V lost 3 bases and J 1 base, leaving 12 bases between the germline ends. Germline-derived CDR1 and CDR2 are ENHRY and SYGVKD. The CDR3 has 15 amino acids. The CDR3 region has the DNA TGTGCCATCAGTGACTCGACAGGAGAGAACACTGAAGCTTTCTTT. It translates to CAISDSTGENTEAFF.

The V gene is TRBV21-1, the J gene TRBJ2-6; TRBD2 is the table's D call, not checked against the DNA. TRBV21-1 is described as a pseudogene. The CDR3 loop spans 15 amino acids. CDR3 sequence: CASSFRYSGANVLTF. For the CDR3, the DNA is TGTGCCAGCAGCTTCCGCTACTCTGGGGCCAACGTCCTGACTTTC.

The V gene is TRBV9, the J gene TRBJ1-1; no reliable D call. The V gene lost 0 bases and the J gene lost 0 bases, with 12 bases spanning the gap. The CDR3 is 16 residues long. Germline V CDR1 and CDR2: SGDLS, YYNGEE. The CDR3 loop reads CASSVDSRHLNTEAFF. CDR3 nucleotides: TGTGCCAGCAGCGTAGACTCGCGTCACTTGAACACTGAAGCTTTCTTT.

This chain links TRBV5-1 with TRBJ2-4; a weak D match, TRBD2 (6 bases). Between the trimmed V and J ends, which lost 0 bases and 8 bases, there was a span of 12 bases. The CDR3 extends over 14 amino acids. Germline V gives CDR1 SGHRS, CDR2 YFSETQ. CDR3 coding DNA: TGCGCCAGCAGCTTGGCCGGGGGACGGGACATTCAGTACTTC. Amino acid sequence: CASSLAGGRDIQYF. Full variable domain (rest looked up from reference TRBV5-1 and TRBJ2-4): KAGVTQTPRYLIKTRGQQVTLSCSPISGHRSVSWYQQTPGQGLQFLFEYFSETQRNKGNFPGRFSGRQFSNSRSEMNVSTLELGDSALYLCASSLAGGRDIQYFGAGTRLSVL.

The chain couples TRBV4-1 to TRBJ1-2; no reliable D call. Trimming took 4 bases from V and 8 from J, leaving 14 bases between them. Germline lookup yields CDR1 MGHRA and CDR2 YSYEKL. The CDR3 totals 13 residues. Written as DNA, the CDR3 is TGCGCCAGCAGCCCATCGACGAGGGAAGGCTACACCTTC. This translates into CASSPSTREGYTF.

CDR3 loop: CASSSGQAGELFF. The DNA for the CDR3 is TGTGCCAGCAGCTCAGGACAGGCCGGGGAGCTGTTTTTT. The chain joins TRBV7-3 to TRBJ2-2, with TRBD1 matching over 7 bases. From germline, CDR1 is SGHTA and CDR2 FQGTGA. V lost 4 bases and J lost 6; bases outside the gene matches: 2. The length of the CDR3 is 13 residues.

The V and J genes are TRBV7-2 and TRBJ2-7; 7 bases fit TRBD2. This CDR3 is 15 amino acids long. V lost 1 base and J lost 0; bases outside the gene matches: 3. From germline, CDR1 is SGHTA and CDR2 FQGNSA. The CDR3 loop is CASSLGGGSSYEQYF. Here the CDR3 DNA reads TGTGCCAGCAGCTTAGGCGGGGGTAGCTCCTACGAGCAGTACTTC.

V gene TRBV6-5 combines with J gene TRBJ2-1, with D perhaps matching TRBD2 (5 bases). Germline V gene data show CDR1 as MNHEY and CDR2 as SVGAGI. Trimming pared 5 bases from V and 5 bases from J, leaving 13 bases between. The CDR3 loop spans 14 amino acids. The chain's CDR3 is CASSNTGNNNEQFF. CDR3 nucleotide sequence: TGTGCCAGCAGTAATACCGGGAACAACAATGAGCAGTTCTTC.

The chain recombines TRBV4-1 with TRBJ1-5, with 8 positions matching TRBD1. The CDR3 has 16 residues. With V trimmed by 1 base and J by 5 bases, 7 bases remained unmatched. Germline CDR1 reads MGHRA; CDR2 reads YSYEKL. CDR3 in amino acids: CASSQGQGTIDQPQHF. CDR3 nucleotide sequence: TGCGCCAGCAGCCAAGGACAGGGGACCATCGATCAGCCCCAGCATTTT.

The V and J genes are TRBV6-4 and TRBJ1-5; the D is unclear. The V gene's germline CDR1 is MRHNA and CDR2 SNTAGT. The CDR3 runs to 16 residues. V lost 6 bases, J lost 4 bases, and 19 bases lay in between. The CDR3 bases are TGTGCCAGCAGCCCCCGAGAAGCCGTCCAAAATCAGCCCCAGCATTTT. Translating it yields CASSPREAVQNQPQHF.

The chain joins TRBV19 to TRBJ1-2; TRBD1 matches 10 bases. Germline V gives CDR1 LNHDA, CDR2 SQIVND (reference sequence). V lost 7 bases to trimming and J lost 4 bases; unmatched junction nucleotides: 6. There are 14 residues in the CDR3. Here the CDR3 reads CASTSTGGSYGYTF. CDR3 DNA: TGTGCCAGTACCTCGACAGGGGGCAGCTATGGCTACACCTTC.

The chain employs TRBV19 and TRBJ2-7; TRBD2 aligns across 10 bases. This CDR3 region has 15 residues. V shed 4 bases and J 6 bases; nucleotides not matched to a gene: 9. Germline CDR1 is LNHDA and CDR2 is SQIVND (reference sequence). The CDR3 DNA sequence: TGTGCCAGTAGTACCTATAGCGGGAGGCTGGGCGAGCAGTACTTC. It yields the protein CASSTYSGRLGEQYF.

V gene TRBV19 combines with J gene TRBJ1-1; no reliable D call. CDR1 LNHDA and CDR2 SQIVND come from the germline V gene (reference sequence). Trimming cost V 6 bases and J 6 bases, with 14 bases left between them. This CDR3 region has 13 residues. DNA for the CDR3: TGTGCCAGTAGCACTACGGAGAGGGCTGAAGCTTTCTTT. Protein: CASSTTERAEAFF.